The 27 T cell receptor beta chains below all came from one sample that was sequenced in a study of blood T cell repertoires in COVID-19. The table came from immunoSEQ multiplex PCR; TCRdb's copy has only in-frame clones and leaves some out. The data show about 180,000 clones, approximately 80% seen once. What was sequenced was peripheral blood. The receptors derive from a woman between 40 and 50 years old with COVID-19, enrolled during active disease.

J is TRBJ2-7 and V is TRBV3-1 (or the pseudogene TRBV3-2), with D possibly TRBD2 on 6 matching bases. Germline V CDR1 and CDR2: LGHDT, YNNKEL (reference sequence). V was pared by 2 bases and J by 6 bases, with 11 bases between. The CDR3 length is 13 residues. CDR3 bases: TGTGCCAGCAGCCAAAGGGGAGGTGGCGAGCAGTACTTC. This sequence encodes CASSQRGGGEQYF.

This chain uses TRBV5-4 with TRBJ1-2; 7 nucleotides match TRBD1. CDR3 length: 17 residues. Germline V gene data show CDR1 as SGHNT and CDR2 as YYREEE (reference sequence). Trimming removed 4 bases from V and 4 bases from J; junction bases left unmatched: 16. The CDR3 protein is CASSGSPGQIGFYGYTF. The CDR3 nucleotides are TGTGCCAGCAGCGGATCTCCGGGACAGATTGGCTTCTATGGCTACACCTTC.

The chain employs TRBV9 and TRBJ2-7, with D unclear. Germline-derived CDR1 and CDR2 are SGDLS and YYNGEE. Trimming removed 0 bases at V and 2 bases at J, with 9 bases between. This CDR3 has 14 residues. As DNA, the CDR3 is TGTGCCAGCAGCGTAGAACTCTCGACCTACGAGCAGTACTTC. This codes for CASSVELSTYEQYF.

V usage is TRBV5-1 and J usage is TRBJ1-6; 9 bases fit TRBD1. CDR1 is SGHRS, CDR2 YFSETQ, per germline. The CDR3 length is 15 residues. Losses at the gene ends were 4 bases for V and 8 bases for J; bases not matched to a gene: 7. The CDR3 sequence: CASSRTTGGDSPLHF. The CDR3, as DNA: TGCGCCAGCAGCAGGACGACAGGGGGGGATTCACCCCTCCACTTT.

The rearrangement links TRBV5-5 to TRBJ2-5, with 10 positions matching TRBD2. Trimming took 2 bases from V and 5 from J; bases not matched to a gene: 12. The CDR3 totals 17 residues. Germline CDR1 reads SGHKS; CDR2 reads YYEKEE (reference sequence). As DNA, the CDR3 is TGTGCCAGCAGCTTCGAGCCTAGCGGGGGTCTCAAGGAGACCCAGTACTTC. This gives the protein CASSFEPSGGLKETQYF.

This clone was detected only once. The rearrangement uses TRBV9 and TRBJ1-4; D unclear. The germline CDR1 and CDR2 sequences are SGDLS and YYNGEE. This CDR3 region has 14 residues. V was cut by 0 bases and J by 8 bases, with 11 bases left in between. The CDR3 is CASSVGAGREKLFF. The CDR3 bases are TGTGCCAGCAGCGTAGGGGCAGGCCGGGAAAAACTGTTTTTT.

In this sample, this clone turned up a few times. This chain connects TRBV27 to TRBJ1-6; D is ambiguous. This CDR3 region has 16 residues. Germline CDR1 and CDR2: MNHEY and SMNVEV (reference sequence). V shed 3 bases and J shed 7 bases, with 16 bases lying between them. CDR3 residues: CASSLYMGITNSPLHF. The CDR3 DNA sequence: TGTGCCAGCAGTTTGTATATGGGCATAACCAATTCACCCCTCCACTTT.

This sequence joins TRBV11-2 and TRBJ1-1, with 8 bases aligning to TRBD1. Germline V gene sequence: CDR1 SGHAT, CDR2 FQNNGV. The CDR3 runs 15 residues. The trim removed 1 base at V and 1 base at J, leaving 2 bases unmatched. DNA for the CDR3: TGTGCCAGCAGCTTAGGAGACAGGGGGAACACTGAAGCTTTCTTT. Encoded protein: CASSLGDRGNTEAFF.

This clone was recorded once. CDR3 sequence (DNA): TGTGCCAGCAGACCGGCCGGGACAGCGAACACCGGGGAGCTGTTTTTT. Its translation: CASRPAGTANTGELFF. The chain has TRBV5-6 and TRBJ2-2, with TRBD1 matching 7 bases. J was trimmed by 0 bases and V by 5 bases; bases with no gene match: 7. This CDR3 contains 16 residues. The V gene's germline CDR1 is SGHDT and CDR2 YYEEEE.

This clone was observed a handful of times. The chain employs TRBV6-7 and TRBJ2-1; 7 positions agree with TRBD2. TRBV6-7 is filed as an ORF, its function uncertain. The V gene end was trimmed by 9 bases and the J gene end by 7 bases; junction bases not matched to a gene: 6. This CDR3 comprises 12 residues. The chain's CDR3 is CARLALWNEQFF. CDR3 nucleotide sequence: TGTGCCAGACTAGCGCTATGGAATGAGCAGTTCTTC.

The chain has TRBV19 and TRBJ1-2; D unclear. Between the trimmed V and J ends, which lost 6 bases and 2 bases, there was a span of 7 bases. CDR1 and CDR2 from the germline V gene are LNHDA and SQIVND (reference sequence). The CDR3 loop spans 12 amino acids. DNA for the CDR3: TGTGCCAGTAGCTCTCTCAACTATGGCTACACCTTC. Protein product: CASSSLNYGYTF.

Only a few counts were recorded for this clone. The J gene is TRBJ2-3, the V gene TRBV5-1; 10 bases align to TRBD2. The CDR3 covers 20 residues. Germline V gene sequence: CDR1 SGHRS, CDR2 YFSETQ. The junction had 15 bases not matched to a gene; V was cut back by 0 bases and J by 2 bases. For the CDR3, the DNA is TGCGCCAGCAGCTTGGCCGGAACTCGTCGGACTAGCGGAAACACAGATACGCAGTATTTT. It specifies CASSLAGTRRTSGNTDTQYF.

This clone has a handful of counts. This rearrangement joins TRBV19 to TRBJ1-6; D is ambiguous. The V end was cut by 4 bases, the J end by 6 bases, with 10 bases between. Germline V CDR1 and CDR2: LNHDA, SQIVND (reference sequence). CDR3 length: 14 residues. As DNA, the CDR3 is TGTGCCAGTAGTACCCGGTTGTCTAATTCACCCCTCCACTTT. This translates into CASSTRLSNSPLHF. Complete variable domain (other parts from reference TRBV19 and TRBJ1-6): DGGITQSPKYLFRKEGQNVTLSCEQNLNHDAMYWYRQDPGQGLRLIYYSQIVNDFQKGDIAEGYSVSREKKESFPLTVTSAQKNPTAFYLCASSTRLSNSPLHFGNGTRLTVT.

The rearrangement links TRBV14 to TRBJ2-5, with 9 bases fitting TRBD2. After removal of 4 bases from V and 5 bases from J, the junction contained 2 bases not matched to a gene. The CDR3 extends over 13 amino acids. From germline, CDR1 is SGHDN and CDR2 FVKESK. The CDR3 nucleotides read TGTGCCAGCAGCCGGACTAGCGAGGAGACCCAGTACTTC. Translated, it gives CASSRTSEETQYF.

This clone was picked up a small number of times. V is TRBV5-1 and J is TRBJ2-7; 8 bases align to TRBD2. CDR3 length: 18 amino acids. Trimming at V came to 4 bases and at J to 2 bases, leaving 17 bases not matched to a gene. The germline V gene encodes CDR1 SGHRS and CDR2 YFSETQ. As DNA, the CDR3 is TGCGCCAGCAGCGGGACCTCGGGAGGGCCGACGGCAGCCTACGAGCAGTACTTC. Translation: CASSGTSGGPTAAYEQYF.

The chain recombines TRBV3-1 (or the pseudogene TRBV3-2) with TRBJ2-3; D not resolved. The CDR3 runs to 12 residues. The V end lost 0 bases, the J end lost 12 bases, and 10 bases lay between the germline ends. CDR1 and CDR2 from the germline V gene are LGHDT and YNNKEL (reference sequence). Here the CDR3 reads CASSQESLEQYF. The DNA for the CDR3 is TGTGCCAGCAGCCAAGAAAGCCTTGAACAGTATTTT.

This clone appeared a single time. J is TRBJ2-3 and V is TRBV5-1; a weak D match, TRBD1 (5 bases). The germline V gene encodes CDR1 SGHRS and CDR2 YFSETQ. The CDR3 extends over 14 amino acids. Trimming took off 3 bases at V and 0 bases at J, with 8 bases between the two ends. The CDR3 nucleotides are TGCGCCAGCAGCTGGCAGGGAAGCACAGATACGCAGTATTTT. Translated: CASSWQGSTDTQYF. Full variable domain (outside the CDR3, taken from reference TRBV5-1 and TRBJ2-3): KAGVTQTPRYLIKTRGQQVTLSCSPISGHRSVSWYQQTPGQGLQFLFEYFSETQRNKGNFPGRFSGRQFSNSRSEMNVSTLELGDSALYLCASSWQGSTDTQYFGPGTRLTVL.

The CDR3 here is CASSLGVRPWEQYF. In nucleotides, the CDR3 is TGTGCCAGCAGCTTAGGGGTCAGGCCTTGGGAGCAGTACTTC. The V gene is TRBV7-9, the J gene TRBJ2-7; D is ambiguous. Germline lookup yields CDR1 SEHNR and CDR2 FQNEAQ (reference sequence). CDR3 size: 14 residues. V lost 1 base and J lost 7, with 14 bases in between.

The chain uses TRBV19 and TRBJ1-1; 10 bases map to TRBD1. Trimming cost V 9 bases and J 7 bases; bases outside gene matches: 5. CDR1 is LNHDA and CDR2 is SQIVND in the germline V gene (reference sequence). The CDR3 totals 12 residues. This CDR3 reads CASVDRGGEAFF. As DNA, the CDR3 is TGTGCCAGCGTGGACAGGGGGGGTGAAGCTTTCTTT.

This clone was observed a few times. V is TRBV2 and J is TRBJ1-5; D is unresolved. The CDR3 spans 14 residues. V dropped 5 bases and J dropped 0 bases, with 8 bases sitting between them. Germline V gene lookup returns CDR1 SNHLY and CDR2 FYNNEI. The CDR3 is CASSQRVSNQPQHF. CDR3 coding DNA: TGTGCCAGCAGTCAGCGAGTTAGCAATCAGCCCCAGCATTTT.

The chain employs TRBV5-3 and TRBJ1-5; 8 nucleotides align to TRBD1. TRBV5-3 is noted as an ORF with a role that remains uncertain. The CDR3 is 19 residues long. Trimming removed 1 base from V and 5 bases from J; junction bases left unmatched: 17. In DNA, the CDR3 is TGTGCCAGAAGCTTGTTCGGACAGGGCAGGGTACCCTTTGATCAGCCCCAGCATTTT. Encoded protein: CARSLFGQGRVPFDQPQHF.

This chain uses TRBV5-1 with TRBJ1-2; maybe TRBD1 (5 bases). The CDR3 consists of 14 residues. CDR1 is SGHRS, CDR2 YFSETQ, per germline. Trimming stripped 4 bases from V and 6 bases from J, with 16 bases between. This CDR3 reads CASSRGTWEDGYTF. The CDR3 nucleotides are TGCGCCAGCAGCCGCGGGACTTGGGAGGATGGCTACACCTTC.

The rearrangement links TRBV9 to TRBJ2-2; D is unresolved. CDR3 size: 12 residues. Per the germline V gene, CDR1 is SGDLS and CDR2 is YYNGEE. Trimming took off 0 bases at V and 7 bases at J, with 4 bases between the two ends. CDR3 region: CASSVAGGELFF. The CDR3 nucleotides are TGTGCCAGCAGCGTAGCGGGCGGGGAGCTGTTTTTT.

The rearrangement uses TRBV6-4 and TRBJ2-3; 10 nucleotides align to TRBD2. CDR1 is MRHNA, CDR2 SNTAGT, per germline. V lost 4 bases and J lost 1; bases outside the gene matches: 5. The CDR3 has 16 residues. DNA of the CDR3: TGTGCCAGCAGTGCCGGAGCGGGGGGGCGCACAGATACGCAGTATTTT. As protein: CASSAGAGGRTDTQYF.

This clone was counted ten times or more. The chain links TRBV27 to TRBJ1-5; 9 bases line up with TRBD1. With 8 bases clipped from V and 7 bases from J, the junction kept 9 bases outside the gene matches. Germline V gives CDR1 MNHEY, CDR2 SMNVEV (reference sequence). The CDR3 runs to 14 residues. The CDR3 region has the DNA TGTGCCAGCGCCGACAGGGGGGTCAACCAGCCCCAGCATTTT. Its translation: CASADRGVNQPQHF.

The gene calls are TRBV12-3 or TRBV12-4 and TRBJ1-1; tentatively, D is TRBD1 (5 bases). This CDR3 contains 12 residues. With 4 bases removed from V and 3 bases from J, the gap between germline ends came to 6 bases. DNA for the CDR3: TGTGCCAGCAGTTGGGGGGACACTGAAGCTTTCTTT. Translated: CASSWGDTEAFF.

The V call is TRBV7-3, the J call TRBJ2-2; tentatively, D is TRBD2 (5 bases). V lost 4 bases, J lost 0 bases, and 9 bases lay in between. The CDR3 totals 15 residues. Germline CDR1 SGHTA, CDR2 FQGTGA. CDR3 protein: CASSWGASNTGELFF. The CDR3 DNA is TGTGCCAGCAGCTGGGGAGCGTCGAACACCGGGGAGCTGTTTTTT.